Detailed here is one T cell receptor beta chain. A multiplex PCR was run with 60 Vbeta primers and 13 Jbeta primers. Libraries were prepared by immunoSEQ multiplex PCR; TCRdb keeps only in-frame clonotypes and omits some of them. This sample has some 150,000 clones, with around 82% found just once. These data are taken from a study of cytomegalovirus exposure and HLA in healthy donors. Study-wide background: Earlier results showed roughly 120 million unique TCR beta sequences derived from around 170 million T cells.

Losses at the gene ends were 1 base for V and 1 base for J; bases not matched to a gene: 3. CDR3 size: 15 residues. Per germline, CDR1 SEHNR and CDR2 FQNEAQ (reference sequence). The TCR originated in a woman in her fifties or sixties in good health and CMV-seropositive. This chain links TRBV7-9 with TRBJ1-1; TRBD1 agrees at 7 bases. The sequencing sample was made of PBMCs. The CDR3 is CASSLGDSPNTEAFF. The CDR3 coding sequence is TGTGCCAGCAGCTTAGGGGACAGCCCGAACACTGAAGCTTTCTTT.